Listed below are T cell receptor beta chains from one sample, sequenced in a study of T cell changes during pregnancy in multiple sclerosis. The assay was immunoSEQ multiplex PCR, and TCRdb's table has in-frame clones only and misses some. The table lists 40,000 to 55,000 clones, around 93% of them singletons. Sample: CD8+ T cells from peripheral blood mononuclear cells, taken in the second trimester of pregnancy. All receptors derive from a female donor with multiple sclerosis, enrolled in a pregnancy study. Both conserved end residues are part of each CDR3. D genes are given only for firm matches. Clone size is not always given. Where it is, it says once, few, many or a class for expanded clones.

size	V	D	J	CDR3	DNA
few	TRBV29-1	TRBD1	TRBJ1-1	CSVGGGTEAFF	TGCAGCGTAGGGGGCGGGACTGAAGCTTTCTTT
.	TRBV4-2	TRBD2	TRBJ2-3	CASSQDLAGGPDTQYF	TGTGCCAGCAGCCAAGATCTAGCGGGGGGGCCAGATACGCAGTATTTT
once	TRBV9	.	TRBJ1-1	CASSVGGVGTEAFF	TGTGCCAGCAGCGTAGGCGGAGTCGGCACTGAAGCTTTCTTT
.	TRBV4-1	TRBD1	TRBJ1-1	CASSQAPQGANTEAFF	TGCGCCAGCAGCCAAGCCCCCCAGGGGGCGAACACTGAAGCTTTCTTT
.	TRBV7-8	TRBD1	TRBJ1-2	CASSLADRGASNYGYTF	TGTGCCAGCAGCTTAGCGGACAGGGGGGCTTCTAACTATGGCTACACCTTC
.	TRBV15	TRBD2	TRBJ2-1	CATSSGELAGGPTYNEQFF	TGTGCCACCAGCAGCGGAGAGCTAGCGGGGGGGCCCACCTACAATGAGCAGTTCTTC
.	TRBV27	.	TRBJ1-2	CASSPEALYGYTF	TGTGCCAGCAGTCCAGAGGCCCTCTATGGCTACACCTTC
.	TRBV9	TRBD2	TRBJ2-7	CASSPWGGDWVGKYYEQYF	TGTGCCAGCAGCCCGTGGGGAGGGGACTGGGTTGGAAAATACTACGAGCAGTACTTC
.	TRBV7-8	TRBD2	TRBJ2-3	CASSKAGAALDTQYF	TGTGCCAGCAGCAAAGCGGGGGCTGCGTTGGATACGCAGTATTTT
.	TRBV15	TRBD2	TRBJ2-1	CATSRERGGPYNEQFF	TGTGCCACCAGCAGAGAGCGGGGGGGACCCTACAATGAGCAGTTCTTC
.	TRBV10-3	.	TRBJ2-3	CAIREDSASSTDTQYF	TGTGCCATCAGGGAGGACAGCGCATCTAGCACAGATACGCAGTATTTT
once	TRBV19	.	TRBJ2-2	CASSPLGGGWTGELFF	TGTGCCAGTAGTCCATTGGGGGGGGGCTGGACCGGGGAGCTGTTTTTT
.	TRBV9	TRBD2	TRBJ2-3	CASSVPGLAGGPLSDTQYF	TGTGCCAGCAGCGTACCGGGACTAGCGGGGGGGCCATTATCAGATACGCAGTATTTT
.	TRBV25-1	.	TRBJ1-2	CASSEYFSTLGGAGYTF	TGTGCCAGCAGTGAATATTTTTCGACGTTAGGGGGGGCAGGCTACACCTTC
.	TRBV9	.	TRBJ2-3	CASRGDTQYF	TGTGCCAGCCGGGGAGATACGCAGTATTTT
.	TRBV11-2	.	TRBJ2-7	CASSPPWDSSNEQYF	TGTGCCAGCAGCCCCCCTTGGGACTCGTCCAACGAGCAGTACTTC
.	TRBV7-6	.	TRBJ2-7	CASSLAQGTPSGNEQYF	TGTGCCAGCAGCTTAGCGCAAGGGACTCCCTCGGGTAACGAGCAGTACTTC